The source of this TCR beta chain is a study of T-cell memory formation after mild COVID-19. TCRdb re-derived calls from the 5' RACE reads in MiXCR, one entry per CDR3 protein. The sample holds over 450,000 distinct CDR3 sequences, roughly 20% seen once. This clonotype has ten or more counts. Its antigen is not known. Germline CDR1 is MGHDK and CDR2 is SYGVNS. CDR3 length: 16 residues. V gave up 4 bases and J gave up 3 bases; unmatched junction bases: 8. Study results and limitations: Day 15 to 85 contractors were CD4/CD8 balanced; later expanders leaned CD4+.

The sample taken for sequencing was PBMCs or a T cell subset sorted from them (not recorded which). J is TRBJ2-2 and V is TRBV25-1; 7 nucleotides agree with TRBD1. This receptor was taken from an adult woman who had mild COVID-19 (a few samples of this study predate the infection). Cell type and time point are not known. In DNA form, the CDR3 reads TGTGCCAGCAGTGTTCAGACAGGGCTGGACACCGGGGAGCTGTTTTTT. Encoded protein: CASSVQTGLDTGELFF.